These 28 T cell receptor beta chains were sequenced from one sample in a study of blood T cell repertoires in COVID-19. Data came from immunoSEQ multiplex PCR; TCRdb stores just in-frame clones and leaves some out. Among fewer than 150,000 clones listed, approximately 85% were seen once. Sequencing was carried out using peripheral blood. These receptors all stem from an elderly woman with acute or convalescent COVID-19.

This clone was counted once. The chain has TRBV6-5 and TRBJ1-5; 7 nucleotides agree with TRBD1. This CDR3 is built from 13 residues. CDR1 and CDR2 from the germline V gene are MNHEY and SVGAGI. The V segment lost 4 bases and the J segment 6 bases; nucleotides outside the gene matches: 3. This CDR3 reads CASSSGGGQPQHF. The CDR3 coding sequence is TGTGCCAGCAGTTCAGGGGGTGGTCAGCCCCAGCATTTT.

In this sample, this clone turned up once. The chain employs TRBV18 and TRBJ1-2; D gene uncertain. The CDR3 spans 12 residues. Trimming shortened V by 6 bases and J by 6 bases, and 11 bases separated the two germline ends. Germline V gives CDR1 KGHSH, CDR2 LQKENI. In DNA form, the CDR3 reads TGTGCCAGCTCTCCTATAGTAGATGGCTACACCTTC. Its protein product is CASSPIVDGYTF.

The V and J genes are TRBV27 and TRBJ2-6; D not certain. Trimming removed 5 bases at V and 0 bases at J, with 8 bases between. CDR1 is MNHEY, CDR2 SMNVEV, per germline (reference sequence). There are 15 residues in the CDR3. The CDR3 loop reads CASSMFSSGANVLTF. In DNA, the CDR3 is TGTGCCAGCAGTATGTTCAGCTCTGGGGCCAACGTCCTGACTTTC. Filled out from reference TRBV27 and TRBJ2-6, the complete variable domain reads EAQVTQNPRYLITVTGKKLTVTCSQNMNHEYMSWYRQDPGLGLRQIYYSMNVEVTDKGDVPEGYKVSRKEKRNFPLILESPSPNQTSLYFCASSMFSSGANVLTFGAGSRLTVL.

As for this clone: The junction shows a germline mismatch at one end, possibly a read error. This chain's CDR3 is CLSRDTTNYGYTF. The CDR3 DNA reads as TGCCTATCTAGGGACACCACTAACTATGGCTACACCTTC. J is TRBJ1-2 and V is TRBV28; possible D gene TRBD1, 6 bases. The germline V gene encodes CDR1 MDHEN and CDR2 SYDVKM. This CDR3 comprises 13 residues.

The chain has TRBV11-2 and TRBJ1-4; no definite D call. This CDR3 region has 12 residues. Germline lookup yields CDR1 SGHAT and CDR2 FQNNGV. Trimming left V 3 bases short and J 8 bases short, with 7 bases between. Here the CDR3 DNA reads TGTGCCAGCAGCTTTGCGAGAGAAAAACTGTTTTTT. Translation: CASSFAREKLFF.

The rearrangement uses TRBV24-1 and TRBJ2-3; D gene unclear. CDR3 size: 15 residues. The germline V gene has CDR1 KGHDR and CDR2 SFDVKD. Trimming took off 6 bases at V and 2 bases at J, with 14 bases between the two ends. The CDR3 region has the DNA TGTGCCACCAGTCCCAACGACAAATACACAGATACGCAGTATTTT. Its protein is CATSPNDKYTDTQYF.

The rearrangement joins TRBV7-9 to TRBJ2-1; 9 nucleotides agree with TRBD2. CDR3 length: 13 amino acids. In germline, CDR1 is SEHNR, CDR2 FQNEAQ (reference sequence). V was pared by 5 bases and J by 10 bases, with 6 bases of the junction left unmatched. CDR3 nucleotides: TGTGCCAGCAGCCGCATAAGCGGGGGGGAGCAGTTCTTC. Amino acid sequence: CASSRISGGEQFF.

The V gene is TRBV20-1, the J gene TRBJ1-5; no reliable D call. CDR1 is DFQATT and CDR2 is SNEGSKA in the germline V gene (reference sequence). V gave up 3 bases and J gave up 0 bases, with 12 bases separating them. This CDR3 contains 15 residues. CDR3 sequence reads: CSASPGWVSNQPQHF. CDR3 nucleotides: TGCAGTGCTAGTCCGGGATGGGTTAGCAATCAGCCCCAGCATTTT.

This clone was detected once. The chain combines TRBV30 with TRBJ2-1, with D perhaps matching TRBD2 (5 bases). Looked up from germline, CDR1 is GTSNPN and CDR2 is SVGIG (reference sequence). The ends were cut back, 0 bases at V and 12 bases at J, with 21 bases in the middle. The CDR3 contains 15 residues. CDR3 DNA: TGTGCCTGGAGTGTACGTCCGGACTCCCCAATGGGGCAGTTCTTC. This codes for CAWSVRPDSPMGQFF.

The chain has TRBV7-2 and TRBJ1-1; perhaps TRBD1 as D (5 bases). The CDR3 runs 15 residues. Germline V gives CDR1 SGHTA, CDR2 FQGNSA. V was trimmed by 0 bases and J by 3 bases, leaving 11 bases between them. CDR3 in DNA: TGTGCCAGCAGCTTAGCGGGGGGGGGTTACACTGAAGCTTTCTTT. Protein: CASSLAGGGYTEAFF.

For the CDR3, the DNA is TGCAGCGTTGGCCTGGGGGGGTACAATCAGCCCCAGCATTTT. Its translation is CSVGLGGYNQPQHF. The V and J genes are TRBV29-1 and TRBJ1-5; tentative D call: TRBD1 (5 bases). V dropped 4 bases and J dropped 3 bases, with 13 bases sitting between them. The CDR3 consists of 14 residues. Per the germline V gene, CDR1 is SQVTM and CDR2 is ANQGSEA.

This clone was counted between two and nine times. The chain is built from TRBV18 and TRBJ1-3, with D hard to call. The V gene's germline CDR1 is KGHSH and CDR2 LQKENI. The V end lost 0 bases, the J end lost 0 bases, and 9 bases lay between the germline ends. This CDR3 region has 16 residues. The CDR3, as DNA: TGTGCCAGCTCACCACCGTTCAGAAGCTCTGGAAACACCATATATTTT. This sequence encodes CASSPPFRSSGNTIYF.

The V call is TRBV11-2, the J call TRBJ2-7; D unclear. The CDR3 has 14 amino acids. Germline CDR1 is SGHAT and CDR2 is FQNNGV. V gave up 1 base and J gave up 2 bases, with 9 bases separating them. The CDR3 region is CASSLGAGPYEQYF. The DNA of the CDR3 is TGTGCCAGCAGCTTAGGGGCAGGCCCCTACGAGCAGTACTTC. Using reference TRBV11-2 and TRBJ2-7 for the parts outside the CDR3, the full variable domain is EAGVAQSPRYKIIEKRQSVAFWCNPISGHATLYWYQQILGQGPKLLIQFQNNGVVDDSQLPKDRFSAERLKGVDSTLKIQPAKLEDSAVYLCASSLGAGPYEQYFGPGTRLTVT.

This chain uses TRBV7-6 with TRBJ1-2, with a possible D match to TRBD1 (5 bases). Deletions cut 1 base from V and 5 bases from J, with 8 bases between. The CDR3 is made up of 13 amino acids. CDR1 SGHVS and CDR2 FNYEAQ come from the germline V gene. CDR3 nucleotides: TGTGCCAGCAGCTTAGGGACACCATATGGCTACACCTTC. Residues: CASSLGTPYGYTF.

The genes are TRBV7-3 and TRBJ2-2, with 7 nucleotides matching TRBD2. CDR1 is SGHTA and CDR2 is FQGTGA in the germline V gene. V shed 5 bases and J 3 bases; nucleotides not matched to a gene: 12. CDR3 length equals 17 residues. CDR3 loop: CASSPQALGGYTGELFF. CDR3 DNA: TGTGCCAGCAGCCCTCAGGCACTGGGGGGGTACACCGGGGAGCTGTTTTTT.

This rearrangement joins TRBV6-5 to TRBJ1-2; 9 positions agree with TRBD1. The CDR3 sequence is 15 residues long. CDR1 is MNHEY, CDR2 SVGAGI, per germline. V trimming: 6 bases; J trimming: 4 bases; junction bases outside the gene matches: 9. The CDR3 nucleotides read TGTGCCAGCAGACCCTCCGGGACAGGGAGCTATGGCTACACCTTC. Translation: CASRPSGTGSYGYTF.

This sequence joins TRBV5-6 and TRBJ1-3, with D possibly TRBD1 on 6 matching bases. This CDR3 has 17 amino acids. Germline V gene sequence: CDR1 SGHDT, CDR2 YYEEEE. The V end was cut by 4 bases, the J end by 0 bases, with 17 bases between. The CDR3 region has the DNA TGTGCCAGCAGCAGGGGGTACAGGCCTCACTCTGGAAACACCATATATTTT. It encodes CASSRGYRPHSGNTIYF.

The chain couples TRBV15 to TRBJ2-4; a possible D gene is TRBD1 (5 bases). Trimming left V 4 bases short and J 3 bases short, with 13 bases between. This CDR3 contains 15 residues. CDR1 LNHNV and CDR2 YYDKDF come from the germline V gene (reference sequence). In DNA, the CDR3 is TGTGCCACCAGCACGATGCAGGGCCTCAAAAACATTCAGTACTTC. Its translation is CATSTMQGLKNIQYF.

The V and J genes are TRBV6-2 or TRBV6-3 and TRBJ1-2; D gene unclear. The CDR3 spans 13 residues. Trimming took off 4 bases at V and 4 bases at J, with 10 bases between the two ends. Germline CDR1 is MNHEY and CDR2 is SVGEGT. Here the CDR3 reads CASSFNLLYGYTF. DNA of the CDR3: TGTGCCAGCAGTTTCAACCTACTCTATGGCTACACCTTC.

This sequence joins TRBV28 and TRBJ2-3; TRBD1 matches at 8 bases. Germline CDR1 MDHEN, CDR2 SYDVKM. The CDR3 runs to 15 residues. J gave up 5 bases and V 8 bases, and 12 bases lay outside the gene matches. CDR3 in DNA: TGTGCCAGCGTTGCGAGACAGGGGCAATTAGATACGCAGTATTTT. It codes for CASVARQGQLDTQYF.

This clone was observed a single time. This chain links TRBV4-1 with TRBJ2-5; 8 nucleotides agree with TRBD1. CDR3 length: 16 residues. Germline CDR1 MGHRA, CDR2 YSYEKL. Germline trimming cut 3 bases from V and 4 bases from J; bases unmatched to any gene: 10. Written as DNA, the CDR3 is TGCGCCAGCAGCCAGACAGGGGCTCAAATAGGAGAGACCCAGTACTTC. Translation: CASSQTGAQIGETQYF.

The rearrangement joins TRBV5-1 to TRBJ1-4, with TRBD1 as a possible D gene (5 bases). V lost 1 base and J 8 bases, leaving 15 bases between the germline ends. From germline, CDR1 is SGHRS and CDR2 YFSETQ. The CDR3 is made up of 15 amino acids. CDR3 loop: CASSLFRREGEKLFF. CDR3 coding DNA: TGCGCCAGCAGCTTGTTTCGCAGGGAGGGGGAAAAACTGTTTTTT.

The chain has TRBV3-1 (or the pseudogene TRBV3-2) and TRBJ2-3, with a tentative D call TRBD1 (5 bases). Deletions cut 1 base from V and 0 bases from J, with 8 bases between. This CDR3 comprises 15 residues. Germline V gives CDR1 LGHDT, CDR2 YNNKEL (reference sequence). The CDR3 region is CASSQAGPSTDTQYF. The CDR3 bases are TGTGCCAGCAGCCAAGCAGGGCCGAGCACAGATACGCAGTATTTT.

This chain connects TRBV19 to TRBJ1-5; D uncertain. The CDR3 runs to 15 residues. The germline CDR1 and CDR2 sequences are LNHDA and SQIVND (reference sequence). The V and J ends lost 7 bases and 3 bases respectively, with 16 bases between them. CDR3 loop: CASKFWQTINQPQHF. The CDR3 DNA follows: TGTGCCAGTAAGTTTTGGCAGACTATCAATCAGCCCCAGCATTTT.

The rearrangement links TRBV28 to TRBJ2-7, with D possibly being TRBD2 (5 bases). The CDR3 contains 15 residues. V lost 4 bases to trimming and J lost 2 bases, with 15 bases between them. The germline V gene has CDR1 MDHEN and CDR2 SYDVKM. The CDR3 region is CASSSPQGLPYEQYF. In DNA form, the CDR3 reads TGTGCCAGCAGTTCCCCCCAAGGACTGCCCTACGAGCAGTACTTC.

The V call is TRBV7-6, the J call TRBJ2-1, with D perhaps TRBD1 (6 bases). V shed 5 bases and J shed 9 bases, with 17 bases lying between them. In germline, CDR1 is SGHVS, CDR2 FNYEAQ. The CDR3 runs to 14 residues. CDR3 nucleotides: TGTGCCAGCAGCCCAAGACAGGATAGCTCTGAGCAGTTCTTC. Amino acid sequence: CASSPRQDSSEQFF. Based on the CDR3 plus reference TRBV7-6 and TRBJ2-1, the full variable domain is GAGVSQSPRYKVTKRGQDVALRCDPISGHVSLYWYRQALGQGPEFLTYFNYEAQQDKSGLPNDRFSAERPEGSISTLTIQRTEQRDSAMYRCASSPRQDSSEQFFGPGTRLTVL.

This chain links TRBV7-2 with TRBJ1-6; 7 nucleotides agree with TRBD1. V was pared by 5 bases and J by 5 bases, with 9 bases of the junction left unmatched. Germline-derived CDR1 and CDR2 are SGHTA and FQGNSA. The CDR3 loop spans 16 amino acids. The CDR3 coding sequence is TGTGCCAGCAGCGTATCCGGGACAGAAGATAATTCACCCCTCCACTTT. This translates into CASSVSGTEDNSPLHF.

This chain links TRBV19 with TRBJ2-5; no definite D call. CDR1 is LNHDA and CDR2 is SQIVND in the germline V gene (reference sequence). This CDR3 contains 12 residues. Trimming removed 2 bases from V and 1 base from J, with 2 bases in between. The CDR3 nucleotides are TGTGCCAGTAGTATACTCCAAGAGACCCAGTACTTC. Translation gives CASSILQETQYF.